This T cell receptor beta chain came from a study of blood T cell dynamics during melanoma immunotherapy (dated by TCRdb to 2020 to 2021). In terms of the full investigation: Patients with metastatic melanoma were treated with first-line pembrolizumab or nivolumab plus ipilimumab as standard of care in the United Kingdom. To find early correlates of response, the study profiled the peripheral T cell receptor repertoires of patients with metastatic melanoma both before and after one cycle of checkpoint inhibitor therapy. The training cohort was made up of consecutive patients, while a further independent group of patients from the same centre was pooled to form an external validation set. General findings and caveats noted by the study authors: From T0 to W3, the cfDNA rearrangement efficiency score rose in patients who achieved disease control but not in progressors, a change suggesting increased peripheral T cell turnover. The relatively small sample size was acknowledged as potentially limiting generalization of the results. The study could not determine whether the T cell clones driving repertoire changes were melanoma-specific or reflected general immune activation.

Each cfDNA sample was loaded with a fixed 40 ng of plasma cell-free DNA. TCR beta CDR3 sequences were amplified from genomic DNA using the immunoSEQ TCRb Assay kit according to manufacturer instructions. The KAPA Library Quantification Kit for Illumina platforms was used to quantify pooled libraries by qPCR. Sequencing of the pooled libraries was done on an Illumina NextSeq 500, with clustering at about 0.6-1.1 pM. The study's processing was this. TCR data were analyzed with immunoSEQ ANALYZER and the R LymphoSeq package. A rearrangement efficiency score was calculated as productive divided by the sum of productive and non-productive CDR3 sequences. Clonality was measured with the Gini coefficient and diversity with the Renyi index at alpha=1, compared pairwise between timepoints within each patient. Clonal relatedness, based on an edit distance of 3, and repertoire similarity, based on the Bhattacharyya coefficient, were both computed in LymphoSeq. Linear discriminant analysis on week-3 changes in clonality and diversity was built with the R MASS and caret packages to classify response. TCRdb took this table from immuneACCESS and kept in-frame rearrangements with V and J called. Such tables lack part of the clones; where checked against another copy, unresolved V genes explain under half of the gap, and the rest is unexplained. V, J and clone size derive from that table, while D and trimming were established from the DNA sequence. The sample table lists about 6,300 clones, about 93% of them with a count of one. The top ten constitute around 11% of the sample.

V is trimmed back by 5 bases and J by 8 bases, and the junction contains 11 bases that no gene match accounts for. From its cysteine to its phenylalanine, the CDR3 spans 15 amino acids. Only CDR3 DNA remains: 45 bases, in frame from the first base. The germline V gene (reference sequence) supplies CDR1 SGHAT and CDR2 FQDESV. The time point label of this sample denotes: pre-treatment baseline. Blood samples were collected before treatment (T0) and at week 3 (W3), after the first cycle of checkpoint blockade. Except for a couple of patients with rapid clinical progression, response was assessed 12 weeks after the first infusion by RECIST 1.1; disease control meant complete response, partial response or stable disease. Any patient who had received prior systemic cancer treatment, was on concomitant immunosuppressant therapy or had synchronous other active malignancies was excluded. To track both circulating cells and T cell turnover, TCR beta was sequenced from bulk PBMC as well as from plasma cell-free DNA.

This clone appeared a single time. The antigen this receptor binds is unknown. Per-base quality was not reported, and no clone a single base away is much larger than it. The input for sequencing was cell-free DNA from blood, taken from a patient treated with checkpoint blockade. What the cell subset or site label conveys for this sample: plasma cell-free DNA. The chain is encoded by TRBV11-1 joined to TRBJ2-1; 8 bases in the middle match TRBD2. The sequence came from a human donor with melanoma. The DNA reads TGTGCCAGCAGCCGAAACGGGGGGGGGATTGATGAGCAGTTCTTC. Translated, it reads CASSRNGGGIDEQFF.